This is a list of T cell receptor beta chains from one sample in a study of regulatory T cells in long-lasting Graves disease. TCRdb independently ran MiXCR on the multiplex PCR reads; one entry per CDR3 protein. The sample includes a few hundred thousand distinct CDR3 sequences, roughly 12% seen only once; the top ten take roughly 9.7%. This sample also appeared in a second study, on T cells in Graves' hyperthyroidism and ophthalmopathy.

Sequencing used peripheral blood mononuclear cells (PBMCs), obtained at new diagnosis, from a patient treated with antithyroid drugs. The receptors stem from a man aged 30-40 years with Graves disease. Both conserved end residues are part of each CDR3. D genes are given only for firm matches. Size is omitted from some rows. Given values are once, few, many or a class for expanded clones.

d_gene: -; j_gene: TRBJ1-2; v_gene: TRBV18; abundance: few; CDR3aa: CASSPSSGGYTF; CDR3nt: TGTGCCAGCTCACCATCGTCTGGCGGCTACACCTTC
d_gene: TRBD1; j_gene: TRBJ2-1; v_gene: TRBV10-3; abundance: few; CDR3aa: CAIMGRTGGLSSYNEQFF; CDR3nt: TGTGCCATCATGGGCCGGACAGGGGGCCTGAGCTCCTACAATGAGCAGTTCTTC
d_gene: -; j_gene: TRBJ2-3; v_gene: TRBV18; abundance: few; CDR3aa: CASSLWRGTDTQYF; CDR3nt: TGTGCCAGCTCACTTTGGCGGGGCACAGATACGCAGTATTTT
d_gene: TRBD2; j_gene: TRBJ2-1; v_gene: TRBV5-6; abundance: -; CDR3aa: CASSLMSAGGTGQFF; CDR3nt: TGTGCCAGCAGCTTAATGAGTGCGGGAGGAACGGGGCAGTTCTTC
d_gene: -; j_gene: TRBJ1-1; v_gene: TRBV5-1; abundance: -; CDR3aa: CASSSGRTTDTEAFF; CDR3nt: TGCGCCAGCAGCTCAGGCCGGACGACGGACACTGAAGCTTTCTTT
d_gene: -; j_gene: TRBJ2-7; v_gene: TRBV10-3; abundance: many; CDR3aa: CAISEDTEPYEQYF; CDR3nt: TGTGCCATCAGTGAAGATACTGAACCCTACGAGCAGTACTTC
d_gene: -; j_gene: TRBJ2-1; v_gene: TRBV28; abundance: many; CDR3aa: CASSSKIAAYNEQFF; CDR3nt: TGTGCCAGCAGTTCGAAGATAGCGGCATACAATGAGCAGTTCTTC
d_gene: -; j_gene: TRBJ2-6; v_gene: TRBV27; abundance: many; CDR3aa: CASSLVQGSSGANVLTF; CDR3nt: TGTGCCAGCAGTTTAGTACAGGGAAGCTCTGGGGCCAACGTCCTGACTTTC
d_gene: TRBD1; j_gene: TRBJ1-3; v_gene: TRBV24-1; abundance: few; CDR3aa: CATSADRGGNTIYF; CDR3nt: TGTGCCACCAGCGCGGACAGGGGGGGAAACACCATATATTTT
d_gene: -; j_gene: TRBJ2-1; v_gene: TRBV3-1; abundance: -; CDR3aa: CASSQRSNEQFF; CDR3nt: TGTGCCAGCAGCCAAAGGTCGAATGAGCAGTTCTTC
d_gene: -; j_gene: TRBJ1-5; v_gene: TRBV7-2; abundance: many; CDR3aa: CASSLQYGSNQPQHF; CDR3nt: TGTGCCAGCAGCTTACAATACGGTAGCAATCAGCCCCAGCATTTT
d_gene: -; j_gene: TRBJ1-4; v_gene: TRBV19; abundance: many; CDR3aa: CASSILGASNEKLFF; CDR3nt: TGTGCCAGTAGTATCCTGGGGGCTAGTAATGAAAAACTGTTTTTT
d_gene: TRBD1; j_gene: TRBJ2-1; v_gene: TRBV7-9; abundance: -; CDR3aa: CASSLWTGGPKDSYNEQFF; CDR3nt: TGTGCCAGCAGCCTATGGACAGGGGGCCCCAAGGACTCCTACAATGAGCAGTTCTTC
d_gene: -; j_gene: TRBJ2-4; v_gene: TRBV6-1; abundance: many; CDR3aa: CASTSRLENIQYF; CDR3nt: TGTGCCAGCACGAGCCGATTGGAGAACATTCAGTACTTC
d_gene: -; j_gene: TRBJ2-3; v_gene: TRBV10-3; abundance: many; CDR3aa: CASTFLGTDTQYF; CDR3nt: TGTGCCTCCACTTTTTTGGGCACAGATACGCAGTATTTT
d_gene: TRBD1; j_gene: TRBJ2-2; v_gene: TRBV9; abundance: few; CDR3aa: CASSPQGAVTSGELFF; CDR3nt: TGTGCCAGCAGCCCACAGGGGGCTGTTACTAGCGGGGAGCTGTTTTTT
d_gene: -; j_gene: TRBJ2-7; v_gene: TRBV6-2/TRBV6-3; abundance: many; CDR3aa: CASSDATYEQYF; CDR3nt: TGTGCCAGCAGTGACGCGACCTACGAGCAGTACTTC
d_gene: -; j_gene: TRBJ2-1; v_gene: TRBV4-2; abundance: few; CDR3aa: CASSQDLSDGNEQFF; CDR3nt: TGTGCCAGCAGCCAAGATCTGTCGGACGGGAATGAGCAGTTCTTC
d_gene: -; j_gene: TRBJ1-1; v_gene: TRBV18; abundance: many; CDR3aa: CASSPPIGEAFF; CDR3nt: TGTGCCAGCTCACCACCGATAGGAGAAGCTTTCTTT
d_gene: -; j_gene: TRBJ1-2; v_gene: TRBV12-3/TRBV12-4; abundance: -; CDR3aa: CASSLSWGSYGYTF; CDR3nt: TGTGCCAGCAGTTTATCCTGGGGAAGCTATGGCTACACCTTC
d_gene: TRBD2; j_gene: TRBJ2-5; v_gene: TRBV15; abundance: -; CDR3aa: CATSRDRPLEGGPGETQYF; CDR3nt: TGTGCCACCAGCAGAGATAGGCCCCTTGAGGGAGGGCCTGGAGAGACCCAGTACTTC
d_gene: -; j_gene: TRBJ2-5; v_gene: TRBV20-1; abundance: -; CDR3aa: CSARGGGLQETQYF; CDR3nt: TGCAGTGCTAGGGGTGGGGGCTTACAAGAGACCCAGTACTTC
d_gene: -; j_gene: TRBJ2-6; v_gene: TRBV27; abundance: few; CDR3aa: CASSSAGAGANVLTF; CDR3nt: TGTGCCAGCAGTTCCGCAGGGGCTGGGGCCAACGTCCTGACTTTC
d_gene: -; j_gene: TRBJ2-2; v_gene: TRBV19; abundance: -; CDR3aa: CASSTTGLRTGELFF; CDR3nt: TGTGCCAGTAGTACTACAGGGCTTCGCACCGGGGAGCTGTTTTTT
d_gene: -; j_gene: TRBJ1-6; v_gene: TRBV5-6; abundance: -; CDR3aa: CASSSEDSPLHF; CDR3nt: TGTGCCAGCAGCTCAGAGGATTCACCCCTCCACTTT
d_gene: TRBD1; j_gene: TRBJ2-1; v_gene: TRBV27; abundance: many; CDR3aa: CASSSLRTGGGEQFF; CDR3nt: TGTGCCAGCAGTAGCCTGAGGACAGGTGGCGGTGAGCAGTTCTTC
d_gene: TRBD2; j_gene: TRBJ2-3; v_gene: TRBV20-1; abundance: -; CDR3aa: CSARDRVAGRDTQYF; CDR3nt: TGCAGTGCTAGAGATCGGGTAGCGGGGAGGGATACGCAGTATTTT
d_gene: -; j_gene: TRBJ1-1; v_gene: TRBV5-6; abundance: many; CDR3aa: CASSGATEAFF; CDR3nt: TGTGCCAGCAGCGGGGCCACTGAAGCTTTCTTT
d_gene: TRBD1; j_gene: TRBJ2-5; v_gene: TRBV5-1; abundance: -; CDR3aa: CASSGTQGPETQYF; CDR3nt: TGCGCCAGCAGTGGTACACAGGGGCCGGAGACCCAGTACTTC
d_gene: TRBD1; j_gene: TRBJ2-7; v_gene: TRBV10-3; abundance: few; CDR3aa: CAISGVGGQGNPRAYEQYF; CDR3nt: TGTGCCATCAGTGGAGTCGGGGGACAGGGGAATCCCCGTGCCTACGAGCAGTACTTC
d_gene: TRBD2; j_gene: TRBJ2-1; v_gene: TRBV5-4; abundance: -; CDR3aa: CASSLREGDNEQFF; CDR3nt: TGTGCCAGCAGCTTGCGGGAGGGGGACAATGAGCAGTTCTTC
d_gene: -; j_gene: TRBJ1-6; v_gene: TRBV28; abundance: many; CDR3aa: CASSLGSPLHF; CDR3nt: TGTGCCAGCAGCTTAGGTTCACCCCTCCACTTT
d_gene: TRBD2; j_gene: TRBJ2-1; v_gene: TRBV10-2; abundance: many; CDR3aa: CASSVAGIYNEQFF; CDR3nt: TGCGCCAGCAGTGTAGCGGGAATCTACAATGAGCAGTTCTTC
d_gene: -; j_gene: TRBJ2-7; v_gene: TRBV19; abundance: -; CDR3aa: CASSIGKGTNYEQYF; CDR3nt: TGTGCCAGTAGTATAGGTAAGGGGACGAACTACGAGCAGTACTTC
d_gene: -; j_gene: TRBJ2-1; v_gene: TRBV19; abundance: few; CDR3aa: CANSDPGTQARHEQFF; CDR3nt: TGTGCCAATAGTGACCCCGGGACGCAAGCTAGACACGAGCAGTTCTTC
d_gene: TRBD2; j_gene: TRBJ2-3; v_gene: TRBV6-4; abundance: few; CDR3aa: CASSEREADTQYF; CDR3nt: TGTGCCAGCAGCGAGCGGGAGGCAGATACGCAGTATTTT
d_gene: TRBD2; j_gene: TRBJ2-6; v_gene: TRBV14; abundance: few; CDR3aa: CASSHGLAANVLTF; CDR3nt: TGTGCCAGCAGCCATGGACTAGCTGCCAACGTCCTGACTTTC
d_gene: TRBD2; j_gene: TRBJ2-7; v_gene: TRBV3-1; abundance: -; CDR3aa: CASSPVLAGVYEQYF; CDR3nt: TGTGCCAGCAGCCCCGTACTAGCGGGAGTTTACGAGCAGTACTTC
d_gene: TRBD1; j_gene: TRBJ1-4; v_gene: TRBV5-4; abundance: few; CDR3aa: CASRAEGAEKLFF; CDR3nt: TGTGCCAGCAGGGCGGAGGGGGCGGAAAAACTGTTTTTT
d_gene: TRBD1; j_gene: TRBJ2-2; v_gene: TRBV6-1; abundance: many; CDR3aa: CASSTPGQGANTGELFF; CDR3nt: TGTGCCAGCAGCACTCCTGGACAGGGGGCGAACACCGGGGAGCTGTTTTTT
d_gene: -; j_gene: TRBJ2-3; v_gene: TRBV12-3/TRBV12-4; abundance: few; CDR3aa: CASSFKALTDTQYF; CDR3nt: TGTGCCAGCAGTTTTAAGGCCCTCACAGATACGCAGTATTTT
d_gene: TRBD1; j_gene: TRBJ1-5; v_gene: TRBV24-1; abundance: many; CDR3aa: CATSERTGTQPQHF; CDR3nt: TGTGCCACCAGTGAGCGGACAGGGACCCAGCCCCAGCATTTT
d_gene: -; j_gene: TRBJ2-3; v_gene: TRBV2; abundance: few; CDR3aa: CASSDPGASTDTQYF; CDR3nt: TGTGCCAGCAGTGACCCCGGGGCTAGCACAGATACGCAGTATTTT
d_gene: TRBD1; j_gene: TRBJ2-7; v_gene: TRBV12-3/TRBV12-4; abundance: few; CDR3aa: CASSPTGQERYEQYF; CDR3nt: TGTGCCAGCAGTCCGACGGGACAGGAGAGGTACGAGCAGTACTTC
d_gene: -; j_gene: TRBJ2-6; v_gene: TRBV19; abundance: -; CDR3aa: CASTLRRVESSGANVLTF; CDR3nt: TGTGCCAGTACTCTCCGAAGGGTAGAGTCGTCTGGGGCCAACGTCCTGACTTTC
d_gene: TRBD2; j_gene: TRBJ2-3; v_gene: TRBV6-2/TRBV6-3; abundance: -; CDR3aa: CASSTGLLPDTQYF; CDR3nt: TGTGCCAGCAGTACGGGACTATTGCCAGATACGCAGTATTTT
d_gene: -; j_gene: TRBJ1-6; v_gene: TRBV10-3; abundance: -; CDR3aa: CAISESSGTANSPLHF; CDR3nt: TGTGCCATCAGTGAGTCTTCCGGGACGGCGAATTCACCCCTCCACTTT
d_gene: -; j_gene: TRBJ2-5; v_gene: TRBV28; abundance: many; CDR3aa: CASSFGWEETQYF; CDR3nt: TGTGCCAGCAGTTTTGGATGGGAAGAGACCCAGTACTTC
d_gene: -; j_gene: TRBJ1-1; v_gene: TRBV27; abundance: many; CDR3aa: CASSLLPGTEAFF; CDR3nt: TGTGCCAGCAGTTTGCTACCCGGCACTGAAGCTTTCTTT
d_gene: -; j_gene: TRBJ1-6; v_gene: TRBV12-5; abundance: few; CDR3aa: CASGLYTHSPLHF; CDR3nt: TGTGCTAGTGGTTTGTATACGCATTCACCCCTCCACTTT
d_gene: TRBD1; j_gene: TRBJ2-3; v_gene: TRBV12-5; abundance: many; CDR3aa: CASGPGTGSTDTQYF; CDR3nt: TGTGCTAGTGGCCCCGGGACAGGGAGCACAGATACGCAGTATTTT
d_gene: -; j_gene: TRBJ2-7; v_gene: TRBV2; abundance: many; CDR3aa: CASIPLYEQYF; CDR3nt: TGTGCCAGCATCCCGTTGTACGAGCAGTACTTC
d_gene: -; j_gene: TRBJ1-5; v_gene: TRBV28; abundance: many; CDR3aa: CASSLQGGGQPQHF; CDR3nt: TGTGCCAGCAGCCTACAGGGCGGGGGCCAGCCCCAGCATTTT
d_gene: -; j_gene: TRBJ2-2; v_gene: TRBV2; abundance: many; CDR3aa: CASSAQGPANTGELFF; CDR3nt: TGTGCCAGCAGTGCACAGGGCCCCGCGAACACCGGGGAGCTGTTTTTT
d_gene: -; j_gene: TRBJ2-5; v_gene: TRBV6-2/TRBV6-3; abundance: few; CDR3aa: CASSYYSGGEETQYF; CDR3nt: TGTGCCAGCAGTTACTATAGCGGAGGGGAGGAGACCCAGTACTTC
d_gene: TRBD2; j_gene: TRBJ2-7; v_gene: TRBV6-1; abundance: -; CDR3aa: CASTDSGGSSYEQYF; CDR3nt: TGTGCCAGCACCGACTCGGGAGGGAGCTCCTACGAGCAGTACTTC
d_gene: -; j_gene: TRBJ1-2; v_gene: TRBV10-3; abundance: -; CDR3aa: CAIRETGQGRGYTF; CDR3nt: TGTGCCATCAGGGAAACCGGGCAGGGTAGGGGCTACACCTTC
d_gene: -; j_gene: TRBJ1-2; v_gene: TRBV29-1; abundance: -; CDR3aa: CSVAKVGGTGYTF; CDR3nt: TGCAGCGTTGCCAAGGTCGGGGGGACCGGCTACACCTTC